This T cell receptor beta chain was documented in a study of PD-1 blockade in classical Hodgkin lymphoma. Study-wide results and limits: Newly diagnosed patients were said to have less baseline TCR diversity than healthy donors did. Patients excluded were those beginning nivolumab under 1 year after ASCT.

The protocol was immunoSEQ multiplex PCR, while the TCRdb copy is restricted to in-frame clones and leaves out a portion. The table includes 46,000 or so clones, over 70% detected once. The CDR3 totals 15 residues. Trimming took off 4 bases at V and 4 bases at J, with 16 bases between the two ends. In germline, CDR1 is LGHNA, CDR2 YNFKEQ. Each of the patients experienced relapse following autologous stem cell transplantation, and their brentuximab vedotin exposure differed. Patients had relapsed/refractory classical Hodgkin lymphoma with complete response, partial response or progressive disease as best response. For this clone: Its target is not known.

The V gene is TRBV4-2, the J gene TRBJ2-5; weak D call: TRBD2 (7 bases). Source: peripheral blood mononuclear cells (PBMCs), taken before the second cycle of nivolumab. This receptor was obtained from a human donor with classical Hodgkin lymphoma. CDR3 region: CASSRGEGGVETQYF. The CDR3 coding sequence is TGTGCCAGCAGCCGGGGAGAAGGGGGGGTAGAGACCCAGTACTTC.